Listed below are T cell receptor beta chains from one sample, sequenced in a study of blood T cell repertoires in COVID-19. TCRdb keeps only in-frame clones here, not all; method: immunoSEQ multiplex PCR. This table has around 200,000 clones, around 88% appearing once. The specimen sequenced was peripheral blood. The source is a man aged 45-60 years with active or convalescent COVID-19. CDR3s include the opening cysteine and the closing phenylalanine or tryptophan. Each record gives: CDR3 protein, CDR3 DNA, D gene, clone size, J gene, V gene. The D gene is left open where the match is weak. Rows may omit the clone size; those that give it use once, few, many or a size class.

CDR3 protein: CAWIKRGNTGELFF; CDR3 DNA: TGTGCCTGGATTAAGAGAGGGAACACCGGGGAGCTGTTTTTT; D gene: -; clone size: -; J gene: TRBJ2-2; V gene: TRBV30
CDR3 protein: CASSKSASYNEQFF; CDR3 DNA: TGTGCCAGTAGTAAGTCCGCGTCCTACAATGAGCAGTTCTTC; D gene: -; clone size: -; J gene: TRBJ2-1; V gene: TRBV19
CDR3 protein: CATSREVSRGKAYEQYF; CDR3 DNA: TGTGCCACCAGCAGAGAAGTTAGCCGGGGAAAAGCCTACGAGCAGTACTTC; D gene: -; clone size: -; J gene: TRBJ2-7; V gene: TRBV15
CDR3 protein: CASSNPGQGTDTQYF; CDR3 DNA: TGTGCCAGCAGTAACCCGGGACAGGGGACAGATACGCAGTATTTT; D gene: TRBD1; clone size: -; J gene: TRBJ2-3; V gene: TRBV5-4
CDR3 protein: CASSFLTGTSTDTQYF; CDR3 DNA: TGTGCCAGCAGCTTTCTTACCGGGACTAGCACAGATACGCAGTATTTT; D gene: -; clone size: -; J gene: TRBJ2-3; V gene: TRBV5-6
CDR3 protein: CASSTGGAPSGNTIYF; CDR3 DNA: TGTGCCAGCAGCACCGGTGGGGCACCCTCTGGAAACACCATATATTTT; D gene: -; clone size: -; J gene: TRBJ1-3; V gene: TRBV13
CDR3 protein: CASSQEREGLALSSYNEQFF; CDR3 DNA: TGTGCCAGCAGCCAAGAAAGGGAGGGACTAGCGTTGAGCTCCTACAATGAGCAGTTCTTC; D gene: TRBD2; clone size: -; J gene: TRBJ2-1; V gene: TRBV3-1/TRBV3-2
CDR3 protein: CASSFGTSGSTEQYF; CDR3 DNA: TGTGCCAGCAGTTTCGGGACTAGCGGGAGTACAGAGCAGTACTTC; D gene: TRBD2; clone size: -; J gene: TRBJ2-7; V gene: TRBV27
CDR3 protein: CASSPTSGKDTQYF; CDR3 DNA: TGTGCCAGCTCACCGACTAGCGGGAAAGATACGCAGTATTTT; D gene: TRBD2; clone size: -; J gene: TRBJ2-3; V gene: TRBV18
CDR3 protein: CASSFRQAQETQYF; CDR3 DNA: TGTGCCAGCAGCTTTCGACAGGCACAAGAGACCCAGTACTTC; D gene: -; clone size: -; J gene: TRBJ2-5; V gene: TRBV5-4
CDR3 protein: CASSLAMDTVTDTQYF; CDR3 DNA: TGCGCCAGCAGCTTGGCTATGGACACAGTCACAGATACGCAGTATTTT; D gene: -; clone size: -; J gene: TRBJ2-3; V gene: TRBV5-1
CDR3 protein: CASSPPTVTGELFF; CDR3 DNA: TGTGCCAGCAGCCCACCGACAGTCACCGGGGAGCTGTTTTTT; D gene: -; clone size: -; J gene: TRBJ2-2; V gene: TRBV28
CDR3 protein: CASSFLGQGQETQYF; CDR3 DNA: TGTGCCAGCAGTTTCTTAGGACAGGGGCAAGAGACCCAGTACTTC; D gene: TRBD1; clone size: -; J gene: TRBJ2-5; V gene: TRBV28
CDR3 protein: CAWSGPNRRNYGYTF; CDR3 DNA: TGTGCCTGGAGTGGCCCGAACAGGCGGAACTATGGCTACACCTTC; D gene: -; clone size: -; J gene: TRBJ1-2; V gene: TRBV30
CDR3 protein: CASSLTFDRGHRSRQYF; CDR3 DNA: TGTGCCAGCAGTCTAACTTTCGACAGAGGCCACCGTTCGAGGCAGTACTTC; D gene: -; clone size: -; J gene: TRBJ2-7; V gene: TRBV2
CDR3 protein: CASSQDPGTGELFF; CDR3 DNA: TGCGCCAGCAGCCAGGACCCGGGGACCGGGGAGCTGTTTTTT; D gene: -; clone size: -; J gene: TRBJ2-2; V gene: TRBV5-1
CDR3 protein: CASSESRLAGRYEQYF; CDR3 DNA: TGCGCCAGCAGTGAGTCGCGACTGGCGGGGAGGTACGAGCAGTACTTC; D gene: -; clone size: -; J gene: TRBJ2-7; V gene: TRBV10-1
CDR3 protein: CASSLRGGDTQYF; CDR3 DNA: TGTGCCAGCAGCCTCCGGGGAGGAGATACGCAGTATTTT; D gene: -; clone size: -; J gene: TRBJ2-3; V gene: TRBV7-2
CDR3 protein: CASSLERALYNEQFF; CDR3 DNA: TGCGCCAGCAGCTTGGAGCGGGCCCTCTACAATGAGCAGTTCTTC; D gene: -; clone size: -; J gene: TRBJ2-1; V gene: TRBV5-1
CDR3 protein: CASSEWGLAGDTQYF; CDR3 DNA: TGCGCCAGCAGTGAGTGGGGTTTAGCGGGAGATACGCAGTATTTT; D gene: TRBD2; clone size: -; J gene: TRBJ2-3; V gene: TRBV10-1
CDR3 protein: CASLGQSPATNEKLFF; CDR3 DNA: TGTGCCAGCTTAGGACAGAGCCCTGCAACTAATGAAAAACTGTTTTTT; D gene: -; clone size: -; J gene: TRBJ1-4; V gene: TRBV28
CDR3 protein: CASSLGGGQGISYGYTF; CDR3 DNA: TGTGCCAGCAGCTTAGGAGGTGGGCAGGGGATTAGCTATGGCTACACCTTC; D gene: -; clone size: -; J gene: TRBJ1-2; V gene: TRBV7-9
CDR3 protein: CASSWDRVAEQYF; CDR3 DNA: TGTGCCAGCAGCTGGGACAGGGTGGCCGAGCAGTACTTC; D gene: TRBD1; clone size: -; J gene: TRBJ2-7; V gene: TRBV14
CDR3 protein: CSVGSVNYGYTF; CDR3 DNA: TGCAGCGTTGGGTCAGTTAACTATGGCTACACCTTC; D gene: -; clone size: -; J gene: TRBJ1-2; V gene: TRBV29-1
CDR3 protein: CASSLAGVGTQYF; CDR3 DNA: TGTGCCAGCAGCCTCGCGGGAGTAGGGACCCAGTACTTC; D gene: TRBD2; clone size: -; J gene: TRBJ2-5; V gene: TRBV7-2
CDR3 protein: CAISETSGLAKNIQYF; CDR3 DNA: TGTGCCATCAGTGAAACTAGCGGGTTAGCCAAAAACATTCAGTACTTC; D gene: TRBD2; clone size: few; J gene: TRBJ2-4; V gene: TRBV10-3
CDR3 protein: CASIRGGSYNEQFF; CDR3 DNA: TGTGCCAGCATTCGGGGGGGCTCCTACAATGAGCAGTTCTTC; D gene: TRBD2; clone size: -; J gene: TRBJ2-1; V gene: TRBV5-4
CDR3 protein: CASSVQGAGNTIYF; CDR3 DNA: TGTGCCAGCAGTGTACAGGGAGCTGGAAACACCATATATTTT; D gene: -; clone size: -; J gene: TRBJ1-3; V gene: TRBV7-2
CDR3 protein: CASSIGTRQGGTEAFF; CDR3 DNA: TGTGCCAGTAGTATAGGGACTCGTCAAGGGGGCACTGAAGCTTTCTTT; D gene: -; clone size: few; J gene: TRBJ1-1; V gene: TRBV19
CDR3 protein: CASSVGTGVDYGYTF; CDR3 DNA: TGTGCCAGCAGCGTTGGGACAGGGGTGGACTATGGCTACACCTTC; D gene: TRBD1; clone size: -; J gene: TRBJ1-2; V gene: TRBV9
CDR3 protein: CSASRPGGTYEQYF; CDR3 DNA: TGCAGTGCTAGTCGTCCCGGAGGGACCTACGAGCAGTACTTC; D gene: -; clone size: -; J gene: TRBJ2-7; V gene: TRBV20-1
CDR3 protein: CASYMTGIGNTIYF; CDR3 DNA: TGTGCCAGTTACATGACAGGGATCGGAAACACCATATATTTT; D gene: TRBD1; clone size: -; J gene: TRBJ1-3; V gene: TRBV19